Listed below are T cell receptor beta chains from one sample, sequenced in a study of early T cells in non-severe SARS-CoV-2 infection. MiXCR was run by TCRdb on the 5' RACE reads, yielding one entry per CDR3 protein. The sample carries 50,000 to 75,000 distinct CDR3 sequences, almost 9% recorded once. The source material was whole blood, sampled at baseline. The receptor set was obtained from an adult who was a healthcare worker with PCR-confirmed SARS-CoV-2 infection or an uninfected control (not recorded which). Both conserved end residues are part of each CDR3. D genes are given only for firm matches. Where a row states a size, it is once, few, many or the class of an expanded clone; other rows omit it.

v_gene	j_gene	d_gene	abundance	CDR3aa	CDR3nt
TRBV5-5	TRBJ2-3	NA	few	CASSLGPGTQVTDTQYF	TGTGCCAGCAGCTTGGGTCCCGGGACCCAGGTCACAGATACGCAGTATTTT
TRBV5-1	TRBJ2-7	NA	NA	CASSSSTTEQYF	TGCGCCAGCAGCTCGTCGACTACCGAGCAGTACTTC
TRBV11-2	TRBJ2-7	NA	NA	CASSFYGQSSYEQYF	TGTGCCAGCAGCTTTTACGGGCAGAGCTCCTACGAGCAGTACTTC
TRBV7-8	TRBJ1-3	NA	NA	CASSPPGYSGNTIYF	TGTGCCAGCAGCCCCCCGGGGTACTCTGGAAACACCATATATTTT
TRBV19	TRBJ2-2	TRBD2	NA	CASSSDGLAGMETGELFF	TGTGCCAGTAGTTCGGACGGACTAGCGGGAATGGAGACCGGGGAGCTGTTTTTT
TRBV6-2/TRBV6-3	TRBJ2-7	NA	many	CASKAGGLAREQYF	TGTGCCAGCAAGGCAGGCGGCTTGGCGCGGGAGCAGTACTTC
TRBV11-1	TRBJ2-1	NA	few	CASSLQGWLPFF	TGTGCCAGCAGCCTTCAGGGTTGGTTGCCGTTCTTC
TRBV5-1	TRBJ2-2	TRBD1	NA	CASSGDRVGELFF	TGCGCCAGCAGCGGGGACAGGGTCGGGGAGCTGTTTTTT
TRBV2	TRBJ2-5	NA	many	CASSEGFGSQETQYF	TGTGCCAGCAGTGAAGGGTTCGGCAGCCAAGAGACCCAGTACTTC
TRBV20-1	TRBJ2-1	NA	NA	CSAPNWDRYNEQFF	TGCAGTGCTCCTAACTGGGATAGATACAATGAGCAGTTCTTC
TRBV12-5	TRBJ2-3	NA	many	CASASEDTQYF	TGTGCTAGTGCTTCCGAGGATACGCAGTATTTT
TRBV6-5	TRBJ1-6	NA	few	CASSYIRVYNSPLHF	TGTGCCAGCAGTTACATTCGAGTCTATAATTCACCCCTCCACTTT
TRBV4-1	TRBJ2-1	TRBD2	many	CASSHLVGGRRGRAPNEQFF	TGCGCCAGCAGCCACCTTGTAGGGGGACGCCGCGGGAGGGCCCCCAATGAGCAGTTCTTC
TRBV7-9	TRBJ2-5	NA	NA	CASSLEEEETQYF	TGTGCCAGCAGCTTAGAAGAGGAAGAGACCCAGTACTTC
TRBV29-1	TRBJ2-7	TRBD2	NA	CSVEEQREEQYF	TGCAGCGTTGAAGAACAGCGGGAGGAGCAGTACTTC
TRBV6-6	TRBJ2-1	TRBD2	few	CASSSSGSNEQFF	TGTGCCAGCAGTTCCAGCGGGAGTAATGAGCAGTTCTTC
TRBV7-2	TRBJ1-1	TRBD1	many	CASSSDRGPAVGTEAFF	TGTGCCAGCAGCTCCGACAGGGGGCCGGCCGTGGGCACTGAAGCTTTCTTT
TRBV12-3/TRBV12-4	TRBJ2-7	TRBD2	many	CASGAGGPGYEQYF	TGTGCCAGCGGGGCGGGAGGGCCTGGCTACGAGCAGTACTTC
TRBV4-2	TRBJ2-1	TRBD2	many	CASSQDNGLAYEQFF	TGTGCCAGCAGCCAAGATAATGGACTAGCGTATGAGCAGTTCTTC
TRBV6-6	TRBJ1-1	NA	many	CASSPTGEAFF	TGTGCCAGCAGCCCGACAGGTGAAGCTTTCTTT
TRBV10-3	TRBJ2-7	NA	few	CAIKRGDEQYF	TGTGCCATCAAGAGGGGGGACGAGCAGTACTTC
TRBV7-8	TRBJ2-5	TRBD1	once	CASSTEQGEETQYF	TGTGCCAGCAGCACCGAACAGGGGGAGGAGACCCAGTACTTC
TRBV7-2	TRBJ1-1	NA	many	CASSLATEAFF	TGTGCCAGCAGCTTAGCCACTGAAGCTTTCTTT
TRBV2	TRBJ2-3	TRBD2	few	CATRTSGSTDTQYF	TGTGCCACACGGACTAGCGGCAGCACAGATACGCAGTATTTT
TRBV20-1	TRBJ1-6	NA	many	CSARDSFSGVRSPLHF	TGCAGTGCTAGAGATTCTTTCTCAGGGGTACGGTCACCCCTCCACTTT
TRBV15	TRBJ2-5	TRBD1	NA	CATSRTGLETQYF	TGTGCCACCAGCCGGACAGGGCTGGAGACCCAGTACTTC
TRBV29-1	TRBJ1-1	NA	many	CSVDPGGTEAFF	TGCAGCGTTGACCCTGGTGGGACTGAAGCTTTCTTT
TRBV7-6	TRBJ2-7	TRBD2	many	CASSPGTSGTYEQYF	TGTGCCAGCAGCCCGGGGACTAGCGGTACCTACGAGCAGTACTTC
TRBV18	TRBJ2-3	TRBD2	few	CASSLTSGTDTQYF	TGTGCCAGCTCACTAACTAGCGGCACAGATACGCAGTATTTT
TRBV7-3	TRBJ2-2	NA	few	CASSPQGGGLAGELFF	TGTGCCAGCAGCCCCCAGGGGGGAGGGCTAGCCGGGGAGCTGTTTTTT
TRBV11-1	TRBJ2-1	NA	NA	CASSSGKQFF	TGTGCCAGCAGCTCCGGCAAGCAGTTCTTC
TRBV6-5	TRBJ1-5	NA	few	CASSYELNQPQHF	TGTGCCAGCAGTTATGAGCTTAATCAGCCCCAGCATTTT
TRBV29-1	TRBJ1-3	NA	many	CSAGGGSGNTIYF	TGCAGCGCCGGAGGGGGATCCGGAAACACCATATATTTT
TRBV7-9	TRBJ2-3	TRBD2	few	CASSYAAGPDTQYF	TGTGCCAGCAGCTACGCAGCGGGACCTGATACGCAGTATTTT
TRBV6-1	TRBJ2-3	TRBD1	NA	CASSGYRGTDTQYF	TGTGCCAGCAGTGGATACAGGGGAACAGATACGCAGTATTTT
TRBV5-1	TRBJ2-7	NA	few	CASSLVPAGEQYF	TGCGCCAGCAGCTTGGTACCCGCGGGGGAGCAGTACTTC
TRBV5-1	TRBJ2-5	TRBD1	NA	CASSFGQDQETQYF	TGCGCCAGCAGCTTCGGACAGGACCAAGAGACCCAGTACTTC
TRBV6-2/TRBV6-3	TRBJ1-5	TRBD1	few	CATQGALNQPQHF	TGTGCCACCCAGGGGGCCCTCAATCAGCCCCAGCATTTT
TRBV2	TRBJ2-3	TRBD2	many	CASLGLARDTQYF	TGTGCCAGCTTGGGACTAGCCCGCGATACGCAGTATTTT
TRBV6-5	TRBJ1-2	NA	NA	CASSYSGAGEYGYTF	TGTGCCAGCAGTTACTCGGGGGCAGGGGAATATGGCTACACCTTC
TRBV7-9	TRBJ2-1	NA	few	CASSLLPEGEQFF	TGTGCCAGCAGCTTACTCCCCGAGGGTGAGCAGTTCTTC
TRBV20-1	TRBJ1-1	NA	many	CSALRGNTEAFF	TGCAGTGCTTTGAGGGGGAACACTGAAGCTTTCTTT
TRBV7-9	TRBJ2-1	TRBD2	many	CASSFTSGVSYNEQFF	TGTGCCAGCAGCTTCACTAGCGGGGTCTCCTACAATGAGCAGTTCTTC
TRBV4-3	TRBJ2-1	NA	NA	CASSQDQAGSSYNEQFF	TGCGCCAGCAGCCAAGATCAAGCGGGTTCCTCCTACAATGAGCAGTTCTTC
TRBV27	TRBJ2-7	NA	NA	CASSPSDSYDEQYF	TGTGCCAGCAGTCCCTCGGACAGTTACGACGAGCAGTACTTC
TRBV7-3	TRBJ1-1	NA	few	CASSLTGSVVEAFF	TGTGCCAGCAGCTTAACTGGGAGCGTCGTTGAAGCTTTCTTT
TRBV5-5	TRBJ2-1	TRBD2	many	CASSLERGFYNEQFF	TGTGCCAGCAGCCTGGAGCGGGGTTTTTACAATGAGCAGTTCTTC
TRBV20-1	TRBJ2-3	NA	NA	CSARDAQASTDTQYF	TGCAGTGCTAGAGACGCCCAGGCTAGCACAGATACGCAGTATTTT
TRBV12-3/TRBV12-4	TRBJ2-1	TRBD1	many	CASSSTRDRAYNEQFF	TGTGCCAGCAGTTCAACCCGGGACAGGGCTTACAATGAGCAGTTCTTC
TRBV5-4	TRBJ1-1	TRBD1	few	CASSLEQGGTGSEAFF	TGTGCCAGCAGCTTGGAACAGGGGGGGACCGGGTCTGAAGCTTTCTTT
TRBV12-3/TRBV12-4	TRBJ1-1	TRBD1	many	CASTQGGFNTEAFF	TGTGCCAGCACCCAGGGGGGGTTTAACACTGAAGCTTTCTTT